This TCR beta chain stems from a study of cytomegalovirus exposure and HLA in healthy donors. The CDR3 covers 14 residues. CDR1 is SNHLY and CDR2 is FYNNEI in the germline V gene. The V segment lost 7 bases and the J segment 2 bases; nucleotides outside the gene matches: 8. The study ran its PCR with 60 Vbeta and 13 Jbeta primers. The repertoire was sequenced with immunoSEQ multiplex PCR; TCRdb's copy has only in-frame clones and lacks some. The sample holds approximately 100,000 clones; 76% are singletons and the top ten take over 9%. Concerning this clone: Antigen specificity is unknown.

General study findings and limits: Later analysis identified a missense DCLRE1C variant that was linked to TCR beta V- and J-gene trimming.

This clonotype was obtained from a woman in her late teens or twenties in good health and CMV-seropositive. The specimen sequenced was PBMCs. The chain is built from TRBV2 and TRBJ2-7; 7 bases agree with TRBD1. The DNA for the CDR3 is TGTGCCAGCAATAGACAGGGCCCGACCTACGAGCAGTACTTC. It is translated as CASNRQGPTYEQYF. Full variable domain (remainder filled in from reference TRBV2 and TRBJ2-7): EPEVTQTPSHQVTQMGQEVILRCVPISNHLYFYWYRQILGQKVEFLVSFYNNEISEKSEIFDDQFSVERPDGSNFTLKIRSTKLEDSAMYFCASNRQGPTYEQYFGPGTRLTVT.